The TCR beta chain under discussion was sequenced for a study of T cells in Graves' hyperthyroidism and ophthalmopathy (dated by TCRdb to between 2019 and 2020). General notes on the study: Peripheral blood was collected at initial diagnosis, before any treatment. TCR Vbeta CDR3 sequencing of 130 to 150 peripheral blood samples (under 45 ophthalmopathy, approximately 80 hyperthyroidism and approximately 17 progressor patients) is reported in the paper. The approximately 100 discovery patients were divided at random into training and test sets in a 7:3 ratio. In several Graves' hyperthyroidism patients, the study also compared T-cell repertoires from thyroid tissue with T-cell repertoires from blood. To identify distinguishing TCR V-J signatures, a discovery cohort of around 100 patients was used, comprising approximately 40 with Graves' ophthalmopathy and 57 with stable Graves' hyperthyroidism. After sampling, hyperthyroidism patients received methimazole starting at 30 mg daily, and ophthalmopathy patients received high-dose intravenous methylprednisolone. Prospective prediction of ophthalmopathy was tested in an independent validation cohort of 18 to 20 hyperthyroidism patients and 17 patients who later progressed to ophthalmopathy.

Results and caveats for the whole study, not just this receptor: Most expanded thyroid clonotypes (frequency above 0.001) were also detected in blood, suggesting blood repertoires may reflect thyroid immune responses. In validation, progression to ophthalmopathy was predicted by the model with nearly 71% sensitivity and roughly 76% specificity, a median of roughly 6 months before onset. Sample size was not statistically predetermined, and blinding of investigators to group allocation was not performed. A model built on a 13 V-J signature distinguished ophthalmopathy from stable hyperthyroidism, reaching roughly 88% sensitivity and 81.08% specificity in cross-validation and 80%/75% in testing.

A word on this clonotype: There is no known antigen for this receptor. One base away there is no much larger clone; base qualities are not given.

Trimming removed 2 bases from V and 7 bases from J, leaving 26 bases between the germline ends. Including the terminal cysteine and phenylalanine, the CDR3 comprises 18 residues. Left in the record is the CDR3 DNA by itself, 54 bases read in frame from the first base. Based on the germline V gene, the CDR1 and CDR2 sequences are KGHSH and LQKENI. TCR beta CDR3 regions were amplified from RNA transcripts. For the first round of RT-PCR on the TCR CDR3, the HTBI primer set was used together with the Qiagen OneStep RT-PCR kit. A second multiplex PCR round built the libraries, followed by size selection and purification. Paired-end sequencing of the libraries was performed with 100 bp reads on an Illumina HiSeq2000. The paper's processing steps were these. SOAPnuke was used to process the raw data, removing reads that contained adapters or uncalled bases, had a mean Phred below 15, or lacked an exact match to the constant primer or identifier. High-quality paired reads were merged with COPE v1.2.5, and unique nucleotide sequences were defined as clonotypes. MiTCR v1.1 was used to align the clonotypes against IMGT TRBV, TRBD and TRBJ reference segments. The analysis included only V-J combinations with a frequency above 0.0001, which together covered more than 98% of the repertoires. The TCS score was defined as F50 (clonal expansion) divided by E x V (chaos), with BLOSUM62-based TCRdist calculated between CDR3 peptides within each V-J. Welch's t-statistics and random forest reduced roughly 530 V-J features to roughly 13, which were used in a naive Bayes classifier (R e1071). TCRdb handled the public reads itself, with Q25 trimming in fastp and clone calling in MiXCR, and kept productive beta chains. Rows merge per CDR3 protein into single entries with the most common DNA and genes. The V and J calls were determined by TCRdb, not by the authors. The sample yields more than 600,000 distinct CDR3 sequences; about 17% were counted once. The biggest ten clones account for under 10% of the sample.

Graves' hyperthyroidism was defined as stable when no progression to ophthalmopathy occurred over 18 months of follow-up. Hyperthyroidism patients were aged 18 to 65 years and newly diagnosed, with disease duration of less than 2 months. Exclusion was applied to patients with uncontrolled infections, other autoimmune diseases, pregnancy or lactation. Clinical symptoms, serum thyroxine and TRAb, thyroid ultrasound, and orbital computed tomography formed the basis for the diagnoses. PBMCs were isolated from more than 8 ml of fresh peripheral blood by Ficoll-Paque density gradient centrifugation. Total RNA was extracted with Trizol reagent, and quality was checked on an Agilent 2100 Bioanalyzer.

The V gene is TRBV18 and the J gene is TRBJ2-5; a weak D assignment points to TRBD2 (6 bases agree). The receptor's source is a man aged 18-30 years with Graves' hyperthyroidism. Input material: blood. The CDR3 protein is CASSPTPGTYVPLGTQYF. The nucleotides are TGTGCCAGCTCACCAACACCCGGGACTTACGTCCCTTTGGGGACCCAGTACTTC.